These T cell receptor beta chains were read from a single sample in a study of T cell responses to AZD1222 COVID-19 vaccine. Some clones are missing from TCRdb's copy, which holds only in-frame ones; the method was immunoSEQ multiplex PCR. The data hold 65,000 to 70,000 clones, with 82% observed a single time. The source was peripheral blood, collected on day 0 of AZD1222 vaccination. These receptors were obtained from an adult in good health. The CDR3 runs from the conserved cysteine through the conserved F or W. Each record gives: clone size, J gene, D gene, V gene, CDR3 length, CDR3 DNA, CDR3 protein. D genes are given only for firm matches. Size values are once, few and many counts, or a class for expanded clones, and some rows have none.

clone_size: once; j_call: TRBJ2-2; d_call: TRBD1; v_call: TRBV7-9; cdr3_length: 17; cdr3_nt: TGTGCCACTACCCCCCCCACAGGGGGCACCAACACCGGGGAGCTGTTTTTT; cdr3_aa: CATTPPTGGTNTGELFF
clone_size: few; j_call: TRBJ2-7; d_call: -; v_call: TRBV19; cdr3_length: 14; cdr3_nt: TGTGCCAGTAGTATAGCAGGGACTCTCAACGAGCAGTACTTC; cdr3_aa: CASSIAGTLNEQYF
clone_size: -; j_call: TRBJ1-6; d_call: -; v_call: TRBV6-5; cdr3_length: 13; cdr3_nt: TGTGCCAGCAGGGGGGCCTATAATTCACCCCTCCACTTT; cdr3_aa: CASRGAYNSPLHF
clone_size: -; j_call: TRBJ2-2; d_call: TRBD2; v_call: TRBV28; cdr3_length: 15; cdr3_nt: TGTGCCAGCAGTTTAGGACTAGCGAGGACCGGGGAGCTGTTTTTT; cdr3_aa: CASSLGLARTGELFF
clone_size: -; j_call: TRBJ2-2; d_call: -; v_call: TRBV7-9; cdr3_length: 12; cdr3_nt: TGTGCCAGCAGCCCGTCCCCCGGGGAGCTGTTTTTT; cdr3_aa: CASSPSPGELFF
clone_size: -; j_call: TRBJ1-6; d_call: -; v_call: TRBV9; cdr3_length: 15; cdr3_nt: TGTGCCAGCAGCGAGTCCGGGACTGCCTATTCACCCCTCCACTTT; cdr3_aa: CASSESGTAYSPLHF
clone_size: -; j_call: TRBJ1-4; d_call: -; v_call: TRBV6-1; cdr3_length: 16; cdr3_nt: TGTGCCAGCAGTGAAAGGGTGGGGCGGGCGCGCGAAAAACTGTTTTTT; cdr3_aa: CASSERVGRAREKLFF
clone_size: -; j_call: TRBJ2-1; d_call: -; v_call: TRBV5-4; cdr3_length: 13; cdr3_nt: TGTGCCAGCAGCACCCTAGTACCGGACGACCCCTTCTTC; cdr3_aa: CASSTLVPDDPFF
clone_size: -; j_call: TRBJ2-1; d_call: -; v_call: TRBV7-3; cdr3_length: 12; cdr3_nt: TGTGCCAGCAGCCCTCCGGTGGGTGAGCAGTTCTTC; cdr3_aa: CASSPPVGEQFF
clone_size: -; j_call: TRBJ2-7; d_call: -; v_call: TRBV7-7; cdr3_length: 15; cdr3_nt: TGTGCTAGCAGCTTAGAGGACGGACAAAACTACGAGCAGTACTTC; cdr3_aa: CASSLEDGQNYEQYF